A single sample is the source of the 29 T cell receptor beta chains below, sequenced in a study of low-dose radiotherapy and immunotherapy resistance in tumors. Both a constant-region primer and a V-primer adapter served to amplify TCRs across roughly 20 PCR cycles. A single record per CDR3 protein comes from TCRdb applying MiXCR to the reads. Of about 47,000 distinct CDR3 sequences in the sample, 10% to 15% were seen once. The time point was: before trial treatment. The sample in question was PBMCs, obtained before treatment. The receptors stem from a female donor with ovarian cancer.

This clonotype was picked up many times. V gene TRBV10-3 combines with J gene TRBJ2-1; possible D gene TRBD2, 5 bases. Germline values: CDR1 ENHRY, CDR2 SYGVKD. Trimming stripped 6 bases from V and 0 bases from J, with 9 bases between. The CDR3 loop spans 14 amino acids. The CDR3 region has the DNA TGTGCCATCAGCCAAGAGGGCTCCTACAATGAGCAGTTCTTC. Translated, it gives CAISQEGSYNEQFF.

This clonotype occurred many times. This sequence joins TRBV28 and TRBJ2-1; TRBD1 is a possible D gene (5 bases). Germline CDR1 is MDHEN and CDR2 is SYDVKM. The CDR3 is 15 residues long. The V end was cut by 6 bases, the J end by 6 bases, with 18 bases between. CDR3 in DNA: TGTGCCAGCAGACCCAGTGGGGCCCCTCTCAATGAGCAGTTCTTC. Translated, it gives CASRPSGAPLNEQFF.

This clonotype appeared many times. The CDR3 loop reads CASSLASGNEQYF. CDR3 coding DNA: TGTGCCAGCAGCTTAGCATCGGGGAACGAGCAGTACTTC. The V call is TRBV7-9, the J call TRBJ2-7, with a possible D match to TRBD2 (5 bases). The CDR3 loop spans 13 amino acids. Trimming left V 0 bases short and J 5 bases short, with 8 bases between. The germline CDR1 and CDR2 sequences are SEHNR and FQNEAQ (reference sequence).

This clonotype was counted at least ten times. The DNA is omitted, as the CDR3 cannot be located on it reliably, and the CDR3 follows TCRdb's listing. The chain is built from TRBV23-1 and TRBJ2-2; the table assigns TRBD2, which was not confirmed against the DNA. TRBV23-1 is marked as an open reading frame, function uncertain. The CDR3 is made up of 17 amino acids, end residues included. CDR3 amino acids: CASSQSRAGVDPGSCFF.

This clonotype was found many times. The genes are TRBV15 and TRBJ1-1; D unclear. Per the germline V gene, CDR1 is LNHNV and CDR2 is YYDKDF (reference sequence). Trimming shortened V by 1 base and J by 5 bases, and 8 bases separated the two germline ends. This CDR3 spans 13 amino acids. The CDR3 loop reads CATSRVKETEAFF. The DNA of the CDR3 is TGTGCCACCAGCAGAGTGAAGGAGACTGAAGCTTTCTTT.

This clonotype was seen many times. CDR3: CAITPTRGETQYF. Written as DNA, the CDR3 is TGTGCCATCACCCCCACCAGGGGAGAGACCCAGTACTTC. This sequence joins TRBV10-3 and TRBJ2-5, with a weak D call TRBD1 (6 bases). The V gene lost 7 bases and the J gene lost 4 bases, with 13 bases spanning the gap. Germline CDR1 is ENHRY and CDR2 is SYGVKD. The CDR3 is 13 amino acids.

Ten or more counts support this clonotype. The chain uses TRBV12-3 or TRBV12-4 and TRBJ2-7; 10 nucleotides match TRBD2. CDR3 length: 15 residues. V lost 5 bases and J lost 7; bases outside the gene matches: 11. The CDR3 sequence: CASSKPTSGLGEQYF. CDR3 DNA sequence: TGTGCCAGCAGTAAGCCGACTAGCGGGTTGGGGGAGCAGTACTTC.

Relative to its sample, this clonotype is medium-sized. The V gene is TRBV5-6, the J gene TRBJ1-4, with a possible D match to TRBD1 (6 bases). V was shortened by 0 bases and J by 6 bases, with 9 bases between the two germline ends. Germline CDR1 reads SGHDT; CDR2 reads YYEEEE. The CDR3 has 14 residues. CDR3 loop: CASSLGGRHEKLFF. Written as DNA, the CDR3 is TGTGCCAGCAGCTTGGGGGGGCGCCATGAAAAACTGTTTTTT.

Many counts were recorded for this clonotype. The chain links TRBV13 to TRBJ2-2, with TRBD1 identical over 12 bases. V lost 5 bases and J lost 0; bases outside the gene matches: 10. This CDR3 has 19 residues. The V gene's germline CDR1 is PRHDT and CDR2 FYEKMQ (reference sequence). The CDR3 DNA reads as TGTGCCAGCAGCAAAGCCGGGACAGGGGGCGGACCGAACACCGGGGAGCTGTTTTTT. Protein sequence: CASSKAGTGGGPNTGELFF.

This clonotype was found many times. The V call is TRBV21-1, the J call TRBJ2-7; the table's D call of TRBD1 was not tested on the DNA. TRBV21-1 is reported as a pseudogene. CDR3 length: 12 residues. CDR3 in amino acids: CASTTDTYEQYF. The CDR3 nucleotides read TGTGCCAGCACGACAGACACCTACGAGCAGTACTTC.

This clonotype has ten or more counts. The gene calls are TRBV18 and TRBJ1-6; a weak D match, TRBD1 (5 bases). Germline V gene lookup returns CDR1 KGHSH and CDR2 LQKENI. V lost 2 bases and J lost 7, with 9 bases in between. The CDR3 has 14 amino acids. The CDR3 protein is CASSPGGGNSPLHF. The CDR3 DNA follows: TGTGCCAGCTCACCAGGGGGGGGGAATTCACCCCTCCACTTT. The full variable domain, rest sourced from reference TRBV18 and TRBJ1-6, is NAGVMQNPRHLVRRRGQEARLRCSPMKGHSHVYWYRQLPEEGLKFMVYLQKENIIDESGMPKERFSAEFPKEGPSILRIQQVVRGDSAAYFCASSPGGGNSPLHFGNGTRLTVT.

This clonotype was counted ten times or more. The gene calls are TRBV2 and TRBJ1-2; D not resolved. Germline-derived CDR1 and CDR2 are SNHLY and FYNNEI. This CDR3 contains 11 residues. Trimming left V 8 bases short and J 0 bases short, with 4 bases between. The CDR3 region has the DNA TGTGCCAGCGCTGCTAACTATGGCTACACCTTC. Translating gives CASAANYGYTF. Based on the CDR3 plus reference TRBV2 and TRBJ1-2, the full variable domain is EPEVTQTPSHQVTQMGQEVILRCVPISNHLYFYWYRQILGQKVEFLVSFYNNEISEKSEIFDDQFSVERPDGSNFTLKIRSTKLEDSAMYFCASAANYGYTFGSGTRLTVV.

A few counts support this clonotype. The CDR3 DNA is TGTGCTAGTGGTTTGGTCCCGACCGGGACTAGCGGGAGGGCCGACGAGCAGTACTTC. It specifies CASGLVPTGTSGRADEQYF. J is TRBJ2-7 and V is TRBV12-5; 16 positions agree with TRBD2. V dropped 0 bases and J dropped 5; count of bases not matched to a gene: 10. Germline CDR1 and CDR2: LGHNT and FRNRAP. The CDR3 has 19 amino acids.

This clonotype was picked up many times. This rearrangement joins TRBV15 to TRBJ2-2; 8 bases agree with TRBD1. Germline trimming cut 1 base from V and 5 bases from J; bases unmatched to any gene: 6. This CDR3 spans 16 amino acids. CDR1 and CDR2 from the germline V gene are LNHNV and YYDKDF (reference sequence). Here the CDR3 DNA reads TGTGCCACCAGCAGAGGGATGGACAGGGTGACCGGGGAGCTGTTTTTT. Translation gives CATSRGMDRVTGELFF. The complete variable domain, with remaining parts taken from reference TRBV15 and TRBJ2-2, reads DAMVIQNPRYQVTQFGKPVTLSCSQTLNHNVMYWYQQKSSQAPKLLFHYYDKDFNNEADTPDNFQSRRPNTSFCFLDIRSPGLGDTAMYLCATSRGMDRVTGELFFGEGSRLTVL.

This clonotype came up many times. V and J are TRBV18 and TRBJ1-5; a weak D match, TRBD1 (5 bases). Trimming pared 3 bases from V and 4 bases from J, leaving 10 bases between. This CDR3 comprises 14 residues. Per germline, CDR1 KGHSH and CDR2 LQKENI. The CDR3 sequence is CASSPTTGNQPQHF. CDR3 coding DNA: TGTGCCAGCTCACCGACTACAGGAAATCAGCCCCAGCATTTT.

The chain recombines TRBV7-6 with TRBJ2-5; 11 positions match TRBD2. Germline V CDR1 and CDR2: SGHVS, FNYEAQ. The CDR3 runs 15 residues. J lost 5 bases, V lost 5 bases, and 7 bases had no gene match. CDR3 protein: CASSSNSGGAETQYF. The DNA of the CDR3 is TGTGCCAGCAGCAGTAATAGCGGGGGGGCGGAGACCCAGTACTTC.

This clonotype was counted ten times or more. The chain has TRBV18 and TRBJ1-2; D remains ambiguous. This CDR3 contains 15 residues. Germline values: CDR1 KGHSH, CDR2 LQKENI. The V end was cut by 0 bases, the J end by 4 bases, with 12 bases between. The CDR3 bases are TGTGCCAGCTCACCACCGAAAAGGGCGGTCTATGGCTACACCTTC. It encodes CASSPPKRAVYGYTF.

In its sample, this clonotype was seen many times. The V and J genes are TRBV18 and TRBJ1-1; the D gene is possibly TRBD1 (6 bases). CDR1 KGHSH and CDR2 LQKENI come from the germline V gene. V was clipped by 4 bases and J by 7 bases, with 13 bases between them. The CDR3 length is 13 residues. The chain's CDR3 is CASSLFQGFEAFF. DNA of the CDR3: TGTGCCAGCTCACTGTTCCAGGGGTTTGAAGCTTTCTTT.

Ten or more counts support this clonotype. The J gene is TRBJ2-3, the V gene TRBV6-5; D gene unclear. The germline V gene encodes CDR1 MNHEY and CDR2 SVGAGI. V dropped 4 bases and J dropped 5 bases, with 4 bases sitting between them. The CDR3 is made up of 11 amino acids. The CDR3 DNA reads as TGTGCCAGCAGTTCGGTAGATACGCAGTATTTT. Residues: CASSSVDTQYF.

As for this clonotype: This may be a read error, as it is one base from a much larger clone. The rearrangement uses TRBV19 and TRBJ2-1, with D perhaps TRBD1 or TRBD2 (6 bases each). V was clipped by 6 bases and J by 4 bases, with 16 bases between them. Germline V gene lookup returns CDR1 LNHDA and CDR2 SQIVND (reference sequence). The CDR3 length is 15 residues. The CDR3 protein is CASRSWGAGYNEQFF. The CDR3 DNA reads as TGTGCCAGTAGGTCTTGGGGGGCCGGTTACAATGAGCAGTTCTTC.

This clonotype was detected ten times or more. The genes are TRBV25-1 and TRBJ1-1; D perhaps matches TRBD1 (6 bases). This CDR3 is 12 amino acids long. V was cut by 10 bases and J by 4 bases, with 13 bases left in between. Germline V CDR1 and CDR2: MGHDK, SYGVNS. CDR3 region: CATLRGGTEAFF. In nucleotides, the CDR3 is TGTGCCACCCTGCGAGGGGGCACTGAAGCTTTCTTT.

This clonotype has ten or more counts. V is TRBV20-1 and J is TRBJ2-1; the D gene is possibly TRBD2 (6 bases). V shed 1 base and J shed 6 bases, with 10 bases lying between them. Germline V CDR1 and CDR2: DFQATT, SNEGSKA (reference sequence). The CDR3 runs to 13 residues. The CDR3 loop is CSARGGVGNEQFF. DNA for the CDR3: TGCAGTGCTAGAGGCGGGGTGGGCAATGAGCAGTTCTTC.

Ten or more counts support this clonotype. The V and J genes are TRBV2 and TRBJ1-6; TRBD1 is a possible D gene (6 bases). The V gene's germline CDR1 is SNHLY and CDR2 FYNNEI. V lost 2 bases and J lost 10, with 12 bases in between. The CDR3 totals 14 residues. The CDR3 region has the DNA TGTGCCAGCAGTGAAACAGGGAGGAGATCACCCCTCCACTTT. Translated: CASSETGRRSPLHF.

This clonotype was found many times. The chain is built from TRBV12-3 or TRBV12-4 and TRBJ2-1; 12 bases are a match to TRBD1. CDR3 length equals 15 residues. The ends lost 2 bases at V and 8 bases at J; junction bases unmatched: 4. The DNA of the CDR3 is TGTGCCAGCAGTTTAAGGGACAGGGGGCGGCATGAGCAGTTCTTC. Translation: CASSLRDRGRHEQFF.

This clonotype has a count of ten or more. This chain links TRBV29-1 with TRBJ2-2; 7 bases fit TRBD1. The CDR3 is made up of 15 amino acids. V lost 1 base, J lost 4 bases, and 6 bases stayed unmatched. Germline CDR1 and CDR2: SQVTM and ANQGSEA. The CDR3 loop reads CSVEAQRGPTGELFF. The DNA for the CDR3 is TGCAGCGTTGAAGCCCAGAGGGGGCCCACCGGGGAGCTGTTTTTT.

This clonotype was picked up one time. It is likely a read error: a sequence one base away is far more abundant. The chain uses TRBV7-3 and TRBJ2-1; TRBD2 aligns across 8 bases. Germline lookup yields CDR1 SGHTA and CDR2 FQGTGA. The CDR3 totals 13 residues. The DNA for the CDR3 is TGTGCCAGCACCCCCGGGGGGGAGAATGATCAGTTCTTC. It is translated as CASTPGGENDQFF.

This clonotype was seen ten or more times. V is TRBV7-2 and J is TRBJ1-1; D unresolved. The CDR3 has 14 amino acids. The germline V gene has CDR1 SGHTA and CDR2 FQGNSA. V was trimmed by 2 bases and J by 2 bases, leaving 9 bases between them. The CDR3: CASSLRPINTEAFF. CDR3 in DNA: TGTGCCAGCAGCTTAAGACCAATCAACACTGAAGCTTTCTTT.

The rearrangement joins TRBV20-1 to TRBJ1-4, with a tentative D call TRBD1 (6 bases). The ends were cut back, 6 bases at V and 4 bases at J, with 18 bases in the middle. Germline assignment: CDR1 DFQATT and CDR2 SNEGSKA (reference sequence). This CDR3 has 15 amino acids. CDR3 protein: CSALHRGQGNEKLFF. The CDR3 DNA sequence: TGCAGTGCCCTCCATCGGGGGCAGGGTAATGAAAAACTGTTTTTT.

This clonotype was counted ten times or more. The chain uses TRBV29-1 and TRBJ2-7; D possibly corresponds to TRBD1 (5 bases). The CDR3 is 12 amino acids. Germline CDR1 is SQVTM and CDR2 is ANQGSEA. V was shortened by 3 bases and J by 5 bases, with 11 bases between the two germline ends. The CDR3 loop reads CSVDPGHHEQYF. The CDR3, as DNA: TGCAGCGTTGACCCCGGACACCACGAGCAGTACTTC.